The TCR beta chain under discussion was sequenced for a study of T cells after yellow fever vaccination. The CDR3 covers 17 residues. The ends lost 6 bases at V and 3 bases at J; junction bases unmatched: 12. Looked up from germline, CDR1 is SGHNT and CDR2 is YYREEE (reference sequence). Concerning this clonotype itself: The target antigen is unknown.

Broader study findings: Subsequent booster samples again held most clones from primary vaccination (96% CD4, roughly 90% CD8).

5'RACE template switching generated TCR cDNA, adding a universal primer site and UMIs. Each CDR3 protein is one row after TCRdb ran MiXCR on the 5' RACE reads. The sample contains 400,000 or so distinct CDR3 sequences, 11% of which appear only once. The genes are TRBV5-4 and TRBJ2-3, with TRBD2 matching over 11 bases. The specimen was PBMCs, collected on the day of the first yellow fever vaccination. This TCR was sampled from a young man who received the YFV17D yellow fever vaccine. In nucleotides, the CDR3 is TGTGCCAGCACCGAAGGCCTACGACTAGCGGGGACAGATACGCAGTATTTT. Encoded protein: CASTEGLRLAGTDTQYF.